This T cell receptor (beta chain) was profiled in a study of blood T cell repertoires in COVID-19. The CDR3 loop spans 14 amino acids. V was clipped by 6 bases and J by 5 bases; unmatched bases: 9. The germline V gene encodes CDR1 MDHEN and CDR2 SYDVKM. This table comes from immunoSEQ multiplex PCR, and its TCRdb copy is limited to in-frame clones, with some not included. The sample yields about 40,000 clones, 87% seen once. This clonotype originated in a woman older than 75 with active COVID-19. The sequenced sample was peripheral blood. The J gene is TRBJ1-2, the V gene TRBV28; 7 nucleotides agree with TRBD1. CDR3 in amino acids: CASRSTGVRYGYTF. CDR3 DNA: TGTGCCAGCAGAAGTACAGGGGTTAGGTATGGCTACACCTTC.